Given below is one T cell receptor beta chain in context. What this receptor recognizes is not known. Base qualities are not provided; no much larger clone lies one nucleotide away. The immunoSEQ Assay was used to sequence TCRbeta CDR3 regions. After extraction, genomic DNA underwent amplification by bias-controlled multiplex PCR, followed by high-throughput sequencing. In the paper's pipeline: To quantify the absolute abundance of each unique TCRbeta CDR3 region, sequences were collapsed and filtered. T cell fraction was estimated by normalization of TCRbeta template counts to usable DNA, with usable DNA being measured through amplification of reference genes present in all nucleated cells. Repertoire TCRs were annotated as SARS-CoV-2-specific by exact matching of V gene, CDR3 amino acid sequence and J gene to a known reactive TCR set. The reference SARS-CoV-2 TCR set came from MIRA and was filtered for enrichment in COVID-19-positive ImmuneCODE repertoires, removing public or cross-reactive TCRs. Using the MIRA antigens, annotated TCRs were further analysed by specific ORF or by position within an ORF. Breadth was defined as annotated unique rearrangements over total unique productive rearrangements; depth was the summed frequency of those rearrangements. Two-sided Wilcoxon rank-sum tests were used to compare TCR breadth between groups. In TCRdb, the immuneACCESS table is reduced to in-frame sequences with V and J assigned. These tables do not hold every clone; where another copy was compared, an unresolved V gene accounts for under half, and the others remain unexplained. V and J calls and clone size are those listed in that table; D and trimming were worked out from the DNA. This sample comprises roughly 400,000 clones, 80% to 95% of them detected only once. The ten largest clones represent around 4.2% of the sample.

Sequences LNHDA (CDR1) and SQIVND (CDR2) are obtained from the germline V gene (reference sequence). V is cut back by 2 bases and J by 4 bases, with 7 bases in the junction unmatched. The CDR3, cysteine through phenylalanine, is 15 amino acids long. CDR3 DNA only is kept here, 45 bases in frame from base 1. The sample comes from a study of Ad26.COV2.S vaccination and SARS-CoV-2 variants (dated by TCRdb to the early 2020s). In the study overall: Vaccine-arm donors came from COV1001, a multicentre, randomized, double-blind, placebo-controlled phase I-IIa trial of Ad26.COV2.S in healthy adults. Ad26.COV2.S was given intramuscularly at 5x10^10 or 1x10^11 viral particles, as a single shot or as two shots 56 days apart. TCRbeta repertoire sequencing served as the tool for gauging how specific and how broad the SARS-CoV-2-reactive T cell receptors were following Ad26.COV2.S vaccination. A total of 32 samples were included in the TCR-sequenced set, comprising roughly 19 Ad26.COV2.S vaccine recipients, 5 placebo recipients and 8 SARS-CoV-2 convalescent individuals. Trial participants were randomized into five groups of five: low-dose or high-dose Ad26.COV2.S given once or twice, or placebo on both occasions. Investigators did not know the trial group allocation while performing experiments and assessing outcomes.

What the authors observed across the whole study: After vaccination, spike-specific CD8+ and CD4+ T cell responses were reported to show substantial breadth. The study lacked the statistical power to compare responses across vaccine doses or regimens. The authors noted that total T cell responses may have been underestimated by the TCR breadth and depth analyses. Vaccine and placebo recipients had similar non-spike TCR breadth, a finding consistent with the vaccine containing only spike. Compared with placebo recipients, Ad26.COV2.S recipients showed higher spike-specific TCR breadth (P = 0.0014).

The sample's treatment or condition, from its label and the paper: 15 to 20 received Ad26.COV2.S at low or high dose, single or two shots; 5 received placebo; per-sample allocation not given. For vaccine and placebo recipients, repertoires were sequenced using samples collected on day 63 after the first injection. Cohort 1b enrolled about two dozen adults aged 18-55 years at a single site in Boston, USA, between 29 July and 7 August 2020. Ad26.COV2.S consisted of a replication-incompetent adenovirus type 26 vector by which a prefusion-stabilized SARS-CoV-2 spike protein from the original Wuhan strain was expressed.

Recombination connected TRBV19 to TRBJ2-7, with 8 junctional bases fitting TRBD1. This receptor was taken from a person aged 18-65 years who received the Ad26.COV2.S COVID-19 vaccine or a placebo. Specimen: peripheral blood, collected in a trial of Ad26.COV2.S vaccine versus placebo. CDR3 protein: CASSIPRGQGYEQYF. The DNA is TGTGCCAGTAGTATACCCAGGGGGCAGGGATACGAGCAGTACTTC.